This T cell receptor (delta chain) was captured by sequencing in a study of gamma-delta T cells after stem cell transplantation. Concerning this clone: The junction departs from germline at one end; a sequencing error may be responsible.

This CDR3 is built from 22 residues. Germline CDR1 TSWWSYY, CDR2 QGS. TCRdb applied CATT to the RT-PCR reads for clone calling. The sample carries around 6,700 delta-chain clones, more than 20% recorded once. The chain joins TRDV1 to TRDJ3, with a weak D call TRDD2 (8 bases). The TCR was taken from a human donor. It is not recorded whose cells these are; they may come from a transplant donor. Sequenced input: gamma-delta T cells. CDR3 DNA sequence: TGTGCCCTTGGGGGACTTCCTACCGACGCCCTCCAACCCTCCTGGGACACCCGACAGATGTTTTTC. This sequence encodes CALGGLPTDALQPSWDTRQMFF.